This T cell receptor (beta chain) was sequenced during a study of T cell clonality in common variable immunodeficiency. General study points: T cell subpopulation sequencing would be needed to explain CVID clonality. Patient heterogeneity in the CVID cohort limited correlations between repertoire features and clinical complications. Reportedly, TCR beta sequences from common variable immunodeficiency showed fewer deletions and N-nucleotide insertions.

The CVID group had about 15 females and 29 males, mean age roughly 40. CVID subjects had received replacement immunoglobulin for at least one year. The V gene's germline CDR1 is DFQATT and CDR2 SNEGSKA (reference sequence). V was pared by 4 bases and J by 3 bases, with 10 bases of the junction left unmatched. There are 15 residues in the CDR3. Clones were sequenced by immunoSEQ multiplex PCR, and TCRdb holds only the in-frame ones, with some missing. The sample has more than 30,000 clones, none seen only once. This clone was seen at least ten times. Its antigen is unidentified. The CDR3 extends 3 residues past the end of the read, so its final part is completed from the germline J gene.

This TCR came from a human donor with common variable immunodeficiency. The chain employs TRBV20-1 and TRBJ2-7; 9 nucleotides match TRBD1. Material for sequencing was peripheral blood mononuclear cells. The CDR3 is CSAKRRQGGGYEQYF. The sequenced CDR3 bases are TGCAGTGCTAAGAGACGACAGGGGGGAGGCTACGAG.